This T cell receptor (beta chain) came from a study of CD8+ T cells in alopecia areata. Study findings and constraints: Relative to mice, TCR sharing across patients was less clear, a difference possibly HLA-related. On tofacitinib, scalp and blood still held many of the expanded lesional clones.

It was cDNA, reverse transcribed from extracted RNA, that served as the sequencing template. Using immunoSEQ multiplex PCR, the repertoire was profiled, and TCRdb retains in-frame clones only, with some absent. The data contain approximately 200,000 clones, 50% to 60% of them seen just once; the ten biggest clones take up about 3%. Germline assignment: CDR1 SGHTA and CDR2 FQGTGA. V lost 2 bases to trimming and J lost 8 bases, with 12 bases between them. The CDR3 spans 13 residues. As for treatment: oral pan-JAK inhibitor, 5-10 mg twice daily. This clone was recorded a few times. As yet, its antigen is unknown.

This sequence joins TRBV7-3 and TRBJ1-2; D perhaps matches TRBD1 (6 bases). The input for sequencing was CD4+ T cells sorted from blood, taken at week 4, from a patient treated with tofacitinib. The clonotype was recovered from a human donor with alopecia areata. The CDR3 is CASSLEQGRGYTF. Written as DNA, the CDR3 is TGTGCCAGCAGCTTAGAACAGGGAAGGGGCTACACCTTC.